This T cell receptor (beta chain) was retrieved from a study of shared T cell receptors in the human thymus. The table came from immunoSEQ multiplex PCR; TCRdb's copy has only in-frame clones and leaves some out. The data show roughly 550,000 clones, about four fifths seen once. This CDR3 is built from 14 residues. The J segment lost 4 bases and the V segment lost 3 bases, leaving 3 bases of the junction unmatched. Germline V gene data show CDR1 as KGHSH and CDR2 as LQKENI. This sample also appeared in a second study, on human thymus T cells. That paper adds: Each of the donors was a healthy Finnish infant who was undergoing open corrective cardiac surgery for congenital heart defects. As related research reported, thymic repertoires overlapped highly among unrelated individuals.

The sequencing sample was made of thymocytes. The source is a boy under two years old with a congenital heart defect. The chain carries TRBV18 and TRBJ2-3; 8 bases align to TRBD1. This chain's CDR3 is CASSPKDRADTQYF. For the CDR3, the DNA is TGTGCCAGCTCACCCAAGGACAGGGCAGATACGCAGTATTTT.